This T cell receptor beta chain was captured by sequencing in a study of identical twins. There were only healthy Caucasians among the donors. One entry per CDR3 protein results from TCRdb running MiXCR on the 5' RACE reads. In the table there are approximately 220,000 distinct CDR3 sequences, around 9.6% of which are singletons. This clonotype has a handful of counts. Antigen: not known. Overall study results and limits: The study drew conclusions from cross-sectional statistical analysis, not from following the same donors.

The specimen sequenced was memory (CD45RO+) T cells sorted from blood. The origin of this receptor is a woman between 18 and 29 years old in good health.

CDR3 in amino acids: CASSQVGTPGLFF. The CDR3 DNA follows: TGTGCCAGCAGCCAAGTAGGGACCCCGGGGCTGTTTTTT. V usage is TRBV4-2 and J usage is TRBJ1-4; maybe TRBD1 (5 bases). This CDR3 has 13 amino acids. Germline V gives CDR1 LGHNA, CDR2 YNFKEQ. Between the trimmed V and J ends, which lost 1 base and 14 bases, there was a span of 14 bases.